Each of the 32 T cell receptor beta chains below was sequenced from the same sample in a study of T cell responses to AZD1222 COVID-19 vaccine. Some clones are missing from TCRdb's copy, which holds only in-frame ones; the method was immunoSEQ multiplex PCR. The sample has nearly 110,000 clones, about 90% seen once. The sample consisted of peripheral blood, taken 28 days after the second AZD1222 dose. These receptors all come from an adult who received the AZD1222 COVID-19 vaccine.

In this sample, this clone turned up once. J is TRBJ2-2 and V is TRBV19; D possibly corresponds to TRBD2 (5 bases). Germline V gene lookup returns CDR1 LNHDA and CDR2 SQIVND (reference sequence). V was trimmed by 3 bases and J by 5 bases, leaving 10 bases between them. The CDR3 runs to 14 residues. The CDR3 nucleotides are TGTGCCAGTAGTATTTGGGAGAAAACCGGGGAGCTGTTTTTT. It yields the protein CASSIWEKTGELFF.

The chain carries TRBV6-2 or TRBV6-3 and TRBJ1-6; D might be TRBD1 (6 bases). CDR3 length: 13 residues. CDR1 MNHEY and CDR2 SVGEGT come from the germline V gene. The germline V and J ends were trimmed by 6 bases and 7 bases, with 10 bases remaining between them. Here the CDR3 reads CASSGQPNSPLHF. DNA of the CDR3: TGTGCCAGCAGCGGACAGCCGAATTCACCCCTCCACTTT.

The V call is TRBV19, the J call TRBJ1-2, with 7 bases identical to TRBD1. The V gene end was trimmed by 3 bases and the J gene end by 5 bases; junction bases not matched to a gene: 12. Per the germline V gene, CDR1 is LNHDA and CDR2 is SQIVND (reference sequence). The CDR3 loop spans 16 amino acids. The CDR3, as DNA: TGTGCCAGTAGTATCCAGGGGGGCCTGGGCAGTTATGGCTACACCTTC. The encoded protein is CASSIQGGLGSYGYTF.

CDR3 sequence (DNA): TGTGCCAGCAGAGACCACGGGGGGAGCACAGATACGCAGTATTTT. It translates to CASRDHGGSTDTQYF. This chain connects TRBV28 to TRBJ2-3; TRBD2 agrees at 7 bases. The V gene's germline CDR1 is MDHEN and CDR2 SYDVKM. Trimming cost V 6 bases and J 0 bases; bases outside gene matches: 6. The CDR3 consists of 15 residues.

The CDR3 sequence: CASSPSEGRTGEQYF. Here the CDR3 DNA reads TGTGCCAGCAGCCCCAGTGAGGGGAGGACGGGAGAGCAGTACTTC. The chain employs TRBV7-3 and TRBJ2-7; D perhaps matches TRBD2 (6 bases). CDR3 length: 15 amino acids. Looked up from germline, CDR1 is SGHTA and CDR2 is FQGTGA. V was pared by 5 bases and J by 7 bases, with 21 bases between.

This clone came up once. The rearrangement joins TRBV2 to TRBJ1-6; the match to TRBD1 covers 7 bases. This CDR3 has 13 amino acids. J was trimmed by 14 bases and V by 7 bases; bases with no gene match: 11. Germline V gives CDR1 SNHLY, CDR2 FYNNEI. CDR3: CASTLPGGSALHF. The CDR3 DNA is TGTGCCAGCACCCTACCAGGGGGATCTGCCCTCCACTTT. Supplemented by reference TRBV2 and TRBJ1-6, the full variable domain reads EPEVTQTPSHQVTQMGQEVILRCVPISNHLYFYWYRQILGQKVEFLVSFYNNEISEKSEIFDDQFSVERPDGSNFTLKIRSTKLEDSAMYFCASTLPGGSALHFGNGTRLTVT.

CDR3 in amino acids: CASSQVEGDTEAFF. The CDR3 DNA reads TGTGCCAGCAGCCAAGTGGAGGGAGACACTGAAGCTTTCTTT. This rearrangement joins TRBV3-1 (or the pseudogene TRBV3-2) to TRBJ1-1; D is undetermined. V dropped 1 base and J dropped 3 bases, with 9 bases sitting between them. The CDR3 totals 14 residues. Germline CDR1 LGHDT, CDR2 YNNKEL (reference sequence).

The chain carries TRBV19 and TRBJ1-2; D perhaps matches TRBD1 (6 bases). Germline loops: CDR1 LNHDA, CDR2 SQIVND (reference sequence). V was trimmed by 7 bases and J by 8 bases, leaving 32 bases between them. The CDR3 runs to 18 residues. CDR3 protein: CASTIWRPSQGGLGGYTF. The CDR3 DNA sequence: TGTGCCAGTACCATCTGGAGGCCGTCACAGGGAGGTTTGGGCGGCTACACCTTC.

The chain joins TRBV7-2 to TRBJ2-5; D gene uncertain. Per germline, CDR1 SGHTA and CDR2 FQGNSA. The CDR3 contains 13 residues. Trimming removed 5 bases from V and 5 bases from J, with 12 bases in between. The CDR3 reads CASSRDRRETQYF. The CDR3 nucleotides read TGTGCCAGCAGCCGCGACCGACGGGAGACCCAGTACTTC.

This chain links TRBV7-3 with TRBJ2-6, with D possibly TRBD1 on 5 matching bases. This CDR3 spans 14 amino acids. CDR1 SGHTA and CDR2 FQGTGA come from the germline V gene. V lost 5 bases to trimming and J lost 2 bases, with 7 bases between them. The CDR3 DNA reads TGTGCCAGCAGCCAAGGGGCTGGGGCCAACGTCCTGACTTTC. Encoded protein: CASSQGAGANVLTF.

This sequence joins TRBV5-1 and TRBJ2-1; 8 bases are shared with TRBD2. Trimming cost V 6 bases and J 4 bases; bases outside gene matches: 12. The CDR3 runs to 16 residues. Germline-derived CDR1 and CDR2 are SGHRS and YFSETQ. CDR3 nucleotides: TGCGCCAGCACCCTGAAGGAAGCGGGGGATTACAATGAGCAGTTCTTC. This codes for CASTLKEAGDYNEQFF.

The chain has TRBV12-3 or TRBV12-4 and TRBJ1-2; 10 bases are a match to TRBD1. Germline trimming cut 4 bases from V and 4 bases from J; bases unmatched to any gene: 0. The CDR3 length is 13 residues. CDR3 sequence: CASSWDRGYGYTF. In DNA form, the CDR3 reads TGTGCCAGCAGTTGGGACAGGGGCTATGGCTACACCTTC.

The chain links TRBV6-6 to TRBJ2-7; D is undetermined. V dropped 2 bases and J dropped 5 bases, with 10 bases sitting between them. Germline V gene data show CDR1 as MNHNY and CDR2 as SVGAGI (reference sequence). This CDR3 region has 13 residues. CDR3 region: CASSYGSRHEQYF. CDR3 sequence (DNA): TGTGCCAGCAGTTACGGATCCCGCCACGAGCAGTACTTC.

J is TRBJ1-2 and V is TRBV30, with a tentative D call TRBD1 (5 bases). Germline V gene data show CDR1 as GTSNPN and CDR2 as SVGIG (reference sequence). The CDR3 extends over 13 amino acids. V gave up 2 bases and J gave up 2 bases, with 9 bases separating them. The CDR3 DNA follows: TGTGCCTGGAGTCGGGACGGCAACTATGGCTACACCTTC. It translates to CAWSRDGNYGYTF.

V usage is TRBV6-2 or TRBV6-3 and J usage is TRBJ1-1; D perhaps matches TRBD1 (6 bases). From germline, CDR1 is MNHEY and CDR2 SVGEGT. The CDR3 has 14 residues. V dropped 5 bases and J dropped 1 base, with 11 bases sitting between them. The CDR3 region has the DNA TGTGCCAGCAGTGCCCCGGGACAGAACACTGAAGCTTTCTTT. Its protein is CASSAPGQNTEAFF.

This clone has a single count. This chain connects TRBV5-6 to TRBJ1-6, with no clear D. Germline CDR1 is SGHDT and CDR2 is YYEEEE. This CDR3 contains 14 residues. Deletions cut 5 bases from V and 7 bases from J, with 13 bases between. DNA for the CDR3: TGTGCCAGCAGGCCCCGGATACCCAATTCACCCCTCCACTTT. Protein product: CASRPRIPNSPLHF.

There are a few counts of this clone. The rearrangement joins TRBV18 to TRBJ2-3; D is undetermined. The CDR3 runs 14 residues. Per germline, CDR1 KGHSH and CDR2 LQKENI. Trimming pared 3 bases from V and 2 bases from J, leaving 9 bases between. The CDR3 spells CASSPREVTDTQYF. The CDR3 DNA sequence: TGTGCCAGCTCACCGCGTGAAGTCACAGATACGCAGTATTTT.

The chain couples TRBV7-6 to TRBJ1-4; D remains unclear. CDR1 and CDR2 from the germline V gene are SGHVS and FNYEAQ. The CDR3 totals 14 residues. V lost 6 bases to trimming and J lost 5 bases, with 13 bases between them. This CDR3 reads CASRPTEVNEKLFF. DNA for the CDR3: TGTGCCAGCAGACCAACCGAGGTGAATGAAAAACTGTTTTTT. The variable domain in full, completed from reference TRBV7-6 and TRBJ1-4, reads GAGVSQSPRYKVTKRGQDVALRCDPISGHVSLYWYRQALGQGPEFLTYFNYEAQQDKSGLPNDRFSAERPEGSISTLTIQRTEQRDSAMYRCASRPTEVNEKLFFGSGTQLSVL.

V and J are TRBV5-1 and TRBJ1-2; 8 bases are a match to TRBD1. V was pared by 2 bases and J by 5 bases, with 8 bases of the junction left unmatched. The CDR3 runs to 15 residues. Per germline, CDR1 SGHRS and CDR2 YFSETQ. The CDR3 DNA follows: TGCGCCAGCAGCTTACCGGGACAGGCCGAATATGGCTACACCTTC. This sequence encodes CASSLPGQAEYGYTF. The entire variable domain, with the rest obtained from reference TRBV5-1 and TRBJ1-2, is as follows: KAGVTQTPRYLIKTRGQQVTLSCSPISGHRSVSWYQQTPGQGLQFLFEYFSETQRNKGNFPGRFSGRQFSNSRSEMNVSTLELGDSALYLCASSLPGQAEYGYTFGSGTRLTVV.

In its sample, this clone was seen a few times. The chain employs TRBV7-9 and TRBJ2-5; D assignment may be TRBD1 or TRBD2 (5 bases each). Germline CDR1 is SEHNR and CDR2 is FQNEAQ (reference sequence). V lost 5 bases and J lost 5, with 15 bases in between. The CDR3 loop spans 14 amino acids. The CDR3 region is CASSPSGTRETQYF. CDR3 bases: TGTGCCAGCAGCCCGTCTGGGACCCGGGAGACCCAGTACTTC. Together with reference TRBV7-9 and TRBJ2-5, the CDR3 gives the full variable domain: DTGVSQNPRHKITKRGQNVTFRCDPISEHNRLYWYRQTLGQGPEFLTYFQNEAQLEKSRLLSDRFSAERPKGSFSTLEIQRTEQGDSAMYLCASSPSGTRETQYFGPGTRLLVL.

The rearrangement links TRBV19 to TRBJ1-1; D not resolved. Germline V gives CDR1 LNHDA, CDR2 SQIVND (reference sequence). V lost 10 bases to trimming and J lost 1 base, with 7 bases between them. The CDR3 runs 11 residues. CDR3 sequence reads: CATRSNTEAFF. CDR3 DNA sequence: TGTGCCACCCGGTCGAACACTGAAGCTTTCTTT.

The rearrangement links TRBV19 to TRBJ2-2; TRBD2 matches at 7 bases. Germline V CDR1 and CDR2: LNHDA, SQIVND (reference sequence). This CDR3 has 13 amino acids. V shed 7 bases and J 9 bases; nucleotides not matched to a gene: 8. The CDR3: CASKGGPAWELFF. CDR3 DNA sequence: TGTGCCAGTAAGGGAGGGCCCGCGTGGGAGCTGTTTTTT. Variable domain in full (rest from reference TRBV19 and TRBJ2-2): DGGITQSPKYLFRKEGQNVTLSCEQNLNHDAMYWYRQDPGQGLRLIYYSQIVNDFQKGDIAEGYSVSREKKESFPLTVTSAQKNPTAFYLCASKGGPAWELFFGEGSRLTVL.

The chain's CDR3 is CASSSRDSNSYEQYF. DNA of the CDR3: TGCGCCAGCAGCTCCCGGGACTCAAATTCCTACGAGCAGTACTTC. This chain links TRBV4-1 with TRBJ2-7, with D perhaps TRBD2 (6 bases). The CDR3 sequence is 15 residues long. From germline, CDR1 is MGHRA and CDR2 YSYEKL. The V and J ends lost 5 bases and 1 base respectively, with 15 bases between them.

V is TRBV5-1 and J is TRBJ1-1; D is undetermined. This CDR3 has 11 residues. The V end lost 6 bases, the J end lost 4 bases, and 7 bases lay between the germline ends. Germline V gene lookup returns CDR1 SGHRS and CDR2 YFSETQ. The CDR3 reads CASNTLTEAFF. CDR3 bases: TGCGCCAGCAATACTCTCACTGAAGCTTTCTTT.

The genes are TRBV7-3 and TRBJ2-7; TRBD1 matches 9 bases. Germline V gives CDR1 SGHTA, CDR2 FQGTGA. The trim removed 5 bases at V and 3 bases at J, leaving 5 bases unmatched. This CDR3 has 14 amino acids. The CDR3: CASSHRDRDYEQYF. The CDR3 DNA follows: TGTGCCAGCAGCCACCGGGACAGGGACTACGAGCAGTACTTC.

This clone was found once. This chain connects TRBV7-2 to TRBJ1-4; 8 nucleotides match TRBD1. The CDR3 runs to 15 residues. V lost 5 bases to trimming and J lost 6 bases; unmatched junction nucleotides: 8. The V gene's germline CDR1 is SGHTA and CDR2 FQGNSA. DNA of the CDR3: TGTGCCAGCAGCCGCGGACAGGGAACCGATGAAAAACTGTTTTTT. Its protein is CASSRGQGTDEKLFF.

The chain has TRBV5-5 and TRBJ2-7; TRBD1 matches at 9 bases. The CDR3 is 16 residues long. V dropped 3 bases and J dropped 2; count of bases not matched to a gene: 9. Germline V lookup: CDR1 SGHKS, CDR2 YYEKEE (reference sequence). The CDR3 nucleotides read TGTGCCAGCAGCTATGGGGCCCGACAGGGGGCCTACGAGCAGTACTTC. This codes for CASSYGARQGAYEQYF.

The rearrangement joins TRBV3-1 (or the pseudogene TRBV3-2) to TRBJ2-3; 10 bases align to TRBD1. V dropped 0 bases and J dropped 2; count of bases not matched to a gene: 5. CDR1 and CDR2 (germline): LGHDT, YNNKEL (reference sequence). The CDR3 covers 17 residues. CDR3 loop: CASSQDPDRGDTDTQYF. CDR3 coding DNA: TGTGCCAGCAGCCAAGATCCGGACAGGGGGGACACAGATACGCAGTATTTT.

The V gene is TRBV7-3, the J gene TRBJ2-5, with 10 bases aligning to TRBD1. V dropped 5 bases and J dropped 5; count of bases not matched to a gene: 5. The CDR3 loop spans 14 amino acids. Per the germline V gene, CDR1 is SGHTA and CDR2 is FQGTGA. Here the CDR3 DNA reads TGTGCCAGCAGCCCGGACAGGGGGTCGGAGACCCAGTACTTC. Its translation: CASSPDRGSETQYF.

The DNA for the CDR3 is TGCGCCAGCAGCAGCAATCAGGGTGGCTACACCTTC. This encodes CASSSNQGGYTF. The J gene is TRBJ1-2, the V gene TRBV5-1; maybe TRBD1 (5 bases). The CDR3 loop spans 12 amino acids. Germline V gene lookup returns CDR1 SGHRS and CDR2 YFSETQ. The V end lost 4 bases, the J end lost 7 bases, and 11 bases lay between the germline ends.

The chain couples TRBV25-1 to TRBJ2-2; 7 nucleotides line up with TRBD1. The germline V gene encodes CDR1 MGHDK and CDR2 SYGVNS. The CDR3 extends over 14 amino acids. Trimming at V came to 6 bases and at J to 5 bases, leaving 6 bases not matched to a gene. This CDR3 reads CASSEQGRTGELFF. CDR3 DNA sequence: TGTGCCAGCAGCGAACAGGGGCGTACCGGGGAGCTGTTTTTT.

The chain combines TRBV7-2 with TRBJ1-6; 8 nucleotides align to TRBD1. The CDR3 runs to 15 residues. J gave up 10 bases and V 5 bases, and 10 bases lay outside the gene matches. Germline loops: CDR1 SGHTA, CDR2 FQGNSA. For the CDR3, the DNA is TGTGCCAGCAGCATCGACAGGGGTCGGTCCTCACCCCTCCACTTT. Amino acids: CASSIDRGRSSPLHF.